A selection of T cell receptor beta chains follows, all from one sample in a study of T cell responses to AZD1222 COVID-19 vaccine. Sequencing used immunoSEQ multiplex PCR; TCRdb keeps in-frame clones, though not all of them. Recorded for this sample: over 140,000 clones. The source material was peripheral blood. These TCRs come from an adult in good health. Each CDR3 is given with its conserved first and last residue. Each record gives: J gene, D gene, V gene, CDR3 protein, CDR3 DNA. The D gene is left open where the match is weak.

J gene: TRBJ1-1
D gene: TRBD1
V gene: TRBV2
CDR3 protein: CASSAQGGNTEAFF
CDR3 DNA: TGTGCCAGCAGTGCTCAGGGGGGGAACACTGAAGCTTTCTTT

J gene: TRBJ1-5
D gene: TRBD1
V gene: TRBV2
CDR3 protein: CASSLTGLNQPQHF
CDR3 DNA: TGTGCCAGCAGCCTGACAGGGCTGAATCAGCCCCAGCATTTT

J gene: TRBJ1-5
D gene: TRBD1
V gene: TRBV6-5
CDR3 protein: CASSSLRDSFNQPQHF
CDR3 DNA: TGTGCCAGCAGTTCCCTACGGGACAGCTTTAATCAGCCCCAGCATTTT

J gene: TRBJ1-4
D gene: .
V gene: TRBV15
CDR3 protein: CATSRDTGNNEKLFF
CDR3 DNA: TGTGCCACCAGCAGAGATACGGGGAACAATGAAAAACTGTTTTTT

J gene: TRBJ2-1
D gene: TRBD2
V gene: TRBV11-3
CDR3 protein: CASGLAPNTEQFF
CDR3 DNA: TGTGCCAGCGGACTAGCTCCTAACACTGAGCAGTTCTTC

J gene: TRBJ1-5
D gene: .
V gene: TRBV4-1
CDR3 protein: CASSQVPGHHQPQHF
CDR3 DNA: TGCGCCAGCAGCCAAGTCCCAGGACACCATCAGCCCCAGCATTTT

J gene: TRBJ1-1
D gene: .
V gene: TRBV25-1
CDR3 protein: CASSEIRGGAFF
CDR3 DNA: TGTGCCAGCAGTGAAATTCGGGGGGGAGCTTTCTTT

J gene: TRBJ2-3
D gene: .
V gene: TRBV12-3/TRBV12-4
CDR3 protein: CASSRLGLGTQYF
CDR3 DNA: TGTGCCAGCAGTAGACTAGGTTTGGGTACGCAGTATTTT

J gene: TRBJ2-7
D gene: TRBD1
V gene: TRBV5-1
CDR3 protein: CASSLNGQGAYEQYF
CDR3 DNA: TGCGCCAGCAGCTTGAATGGACAGGGGGCTTACGAGCAGTACTTC

J gene: TRBJ1-1
D gene: .
V gene: TRBV6-1
CDR3 protein: CASSEGGMNTEAFF
CDR3 DNA: TGTGCCAGCAGTGAGGGAGGGATGAACACTGAAGCTTTCTTT

J gene: TRBJ2-7
D gene: .
V gene: TRBV5-5
CDR3 protein: CASSLVRSGSYEQYF
CDR3 DNA: TGTGCCAGCAGCTTAGTACGGTCAGGGAGCTACGAGCAGTACTTC

J gene: TRBJ2-2
D gene: .
V gene: TRBV15
CDR3 protein: CATSRDLVRNTGELFF
CDR3 DNA: TGTGCCACCAGCAGAGATCTAGTCAGGAACACCGGGGAGCTGTTTTTT

J gene: TRBJ1-6
D gene: .
V gene: TRBV18
CDR3 protein: CASSPYPGGGSPLHF
CDR3 DNA: TGTGCCAGCTCACCTTATCCGGGAGGAGGTTCACCCCTCCACTTT

J gene: TRBJ1-6
D gene: .
V gene: TRBV5-5
CDR3 protein: CASSLVTRGGSPLHF
CDR3 DNA: TGTGCCAGCAGCTTGGTAACCAGGGGAGGTTCACCCCTCCACTTT

J gene: TRBJ2-7
D gene: .
V gene: TRBV10-3
CDR3 protein: CAIRDEGGPYEQYF
CDR3 DNA: TGTGCCATCAGGGACGAGGGGGGGCCCTACGAGCAGTACTTC

J gene: TRBJ2-1
D gene: TRBD1
V gene: TRBV19
CDR3 protein: CASSIVGRQGWMVRNEQFF
CDR3 DNA: TGTGCCAGTAGTATAGTGGGGAGACAGGGGTGGATGGTTCGCAATGAGCAGTTCTTC

J gene: TRBJ2-3
D gene: .
V gene: TRBV3-1/TRBV3-2
CDR3 protein: CASRQRTTDTQYF
CDR3 DNA: TGTGCCAGCAGGCAGCGAACCACAGATACGCAGTATTTT

J gene: TRBJ1-1
D gene: .
V gene: TRBV5-5
CDR3 protein: CASRIPGQTNTEAFF
CDR3 DNA: TGTGCCAGTAGGATACCGGGACAAACGAACACTGAAGCTTTCTTT

J gene: TRBJ2-3
D gene: .
V gene: TRBV5-1
CDR3 protein: CASSLEQVFTDTQYF
CDR3 DNA: TGCGCCAGCAGCTTGGAGCAGGTCTTCACAGATACGCAGTATTTT

J gene: TRBJ1-1
D gene: .
V gene: TRBV30
CDR3 protein: CAWSPTQTNTEAFF
CDR3 DNA: TGTGCCTGGAGTCCTACCCAAACGAACACTGAAGCTTTCTTT

J gene: TRBJ1-2
D gene: .
V gene: TRBV7-8
CDR3 protein: CASSLDLAGGYTF
CDR3 DNA: TGTGCCAGCAGCTTAGATTTGGCGGGAGGCTACACCTTC

J gene: TRBJ1-5
D gene: .
V gene: TRBV7-2
CDR3 protein: CASSFSRGGNQPQHF
CDR3 DNA: TGTGCCAGCAGCTTTAGTAGGGGTGGCAATCAGCCCCAGCATTTT

J gene: TRBJ1-5
D gene: .
V gene: TRBV7-8
CDR3 protein: CASSVGQISNQPQHF
CDR3 DNA: TGTGCCAGCAGCGTTGGACAGATTAGCAATCAGCCCCAGCATTTT

J gene: TRBJ1-6
D gene: .
V gene: TRBV11-2
CDR3 protein: CASREIGNNSPLHF
CDR3 DNA: TGTGCCAGCAGGGAGATAGGGAATAATTCACCCCTCCACTTT

J gene: TRBJ1-2
D gene: .
V gene: TRBV6-6
CDR3 protein: CASSGSGNSGYGYTF
CDR3 DNA: TGTGCCAGCAGTGGGAGTGGTAATTCGGGCTATGGCTACACCTTC

J gene: TRBJ1-2
D gene: .
V gene: TRBV3-1/TRBV3-2
CDR3 protein: CASSQDERATIGYTF
CDR3 DNA: TGTGCCAGCAGCCAAGATGAACGGGCGACTATAGGCTACACCTTC

J gene: TRBJ1-3
D gene: .
V gene: TRBV7-2
CDR3 protein: CASSLRAVTNSGNTIYF
CDR3 DNA: TGTGCCAGCAGCTTAAGGGCAGTAACCAACTCTGGAAACACCATATATTTT

J gene: TRBJ1-2
D gene: .
V gene: TRBV29-1
CDR3 protein: CSGWEGNYGYTF
CDR3 DNA: TGCAGCGGATGGGAGGGGAACTATGGCTACACCTTC

J gene: TRBJ2-1
D gene: .
V gene: TRBV30
CDR3 protein: CAWNRQDTGFYNEQFF
CDR3 DNA: TGTGCCTGGAACCGACAGGACACTGGATTCTACAATGAGCAGTTCTTC

J gene: TRBJ1-6
D gene: .
V gene: TRBV5-1
CDR3 protein: CASSDDHSPLHF
CDR3 DNA: TGCGCCAGCAGCGACGACCATTCACCCCTCCACTTT

J gene: TRBJ1-2
D gene: .
V gene: TRBV29-1
CDR3 protein: CSAGGGHYGYTF
CDR3 DNA: TGCAGCGCTGGGGGGGGTCACTATGGCTACACCTTC

J gene: TRBJ1-2
D gene: .
V gene: TRBV6-6
CDR3 protein: CASRDYYGYTF
CDR3 DNA: TGTGCCAGCAGGGATTACTATGGCTACACCTTC